Listed below are T cell receptor beta chains from one sample, sequenced in a study of T cell responses to AZD1222 COVID-19 vaccine. Sequencing used immunoSEQ multiplex PCR; TCRdb keeps in-frame clones, though not all of them. The repertoire has approximately 160,000 clones, 92% of them found once; the top ten carry under 1.2%. Sequencing was performed on peripheral blood, taken 28 days after the second AZD1222 dose. The receptor source for this set is an adult who received the AZD1222 COVID-19 vaccine. CDR3s include the opening cysteine and the closing phenylalanine or tryptophan. D genes are given only for firm matches. Where a row states a size, it is once, few, many or the class of an expanded clone; other rows omit it.

j_gene,d_gene,v_gene,abundance,CDR3aa,CDR3nt
TRBJ2-1,-,TRBV20-1,once,CSARGWHEQFF,TGCAGTGCTAGAGGGTGGCATGAGCAGTTCTTC
TRBJ1-4,TRBD1,TRBV10-2,-,CASLPGQGRGATNEKLFF,TGCGCCAGCTTACCGGGACAGGGCCGGGGAGCAACTAATGAAAAACTGTTTTTT
TRBJ1-1,-,TRBV10-3,-,CAISVSANTEAFF,TGTGCCATCAGTGTGTCGGCTAACACTGAAGCTTTCTTT
TRBJ2-6,-,TRBV27,-,CASRSPDSSGANVLTF,TGTGCCAGCAGGAGCCCCGACAGCTCTGGGGCCAACGTCCTGACTTTC
TRBJ2-5,TRBD2,TRBV7-9,-,CASSLAGAGKETQYF,TGTGCCAGCAGCTTAGCGGGAGCGGGGAAAGAGACCCAGTACTTC
TRBJ2-5,-,TRBV19,-,CASSVWTDQETQYF,TGTGCCAGTAGTGTCTGGACAGATCAAGAGACCCAGTACTTC
TRBJ2-5,TRBD2,TRBV7-9,once,CASSTNSGGASETQYF,TGTGCCAGCAGCACAAATAGCGGGGGGGCTTCAGAGACCCAGTACTTC
TRBJ1-6,-,TRBV9,once,CASSGWRDSDNSPLHF,TGTGCCAGCAGCGGATGGAGAGACTCCGATAATTCACCCCTCCACTTT
TRBJ1-1,-,TRBV6-5,-,CASSYSIQNTEAFF,TGTGCCAGCAGTTACTCGATTCAGAACACTGAAGCTTTCTTT
TRBJ2-2,-,TRBV4-1,-,CASSLMGGEPGELFF,TGCGCCAGCAGCCTCATGGGGGGTGAACCCGGGGAGCTGTTTTTT
TRBJ1-1,-,TRBV30,-,CAWSVGEYTEAFF,TGTGCCTGGAGTGTCGGGGAGTACACTGAAGCTTTCTTT
TRBJ1-1,-,TRBV19,-,CASSPIRTDTEAFF,TGTGCCAGTAGCCCGATTAGGACGGACACTGAAGCTTTCTTT
TRBJ1-5,TRBD1,TRBV6-5,-,CASSYGDRGRQPQHF,TGTGCCAGCAGTTACGGGGACAGGGGAAGGCAGCCCCAGCATTTT
TRBJ2-6,-,TRBV6-5,-,CAGKISGANVLTF,TGTGCCGGGAAGATCTCTGGGGCCAACGTCCTGACTTTC
TRBJ2-7,-,TRBV21-1,-,CASTVRHEQYF,TGTGCCAGCACCGTCAGACACGAGCAGTACTTC
TRBJ1-1,TRBD1,TRBV6-5,-,CASNRQGGFEAFF,TGTGCCAGCAACCGACAGGGAGGGTTTGAAGCTTTCTTT
TRBJ1-2,-,TRBV7-2,few,CASSPLGTGYLYGYTF,TGTGCCAGCAGCCCATTGGGGACGGGTTATCTCTATGGCTACACCTTC
TRBJ2-7,TRBD1,TRBV6-5,-,CASRWGQGSYEQYF,TGTGCCAGCAGATGGGGACAGGGAAGCTACGAGCAGTACTTC
TRBJ1-2,-,TRBV7-2,few,CASNTGSNYGYTF,TGTGCCAGCAACACAGGATCCAACTATGGCTACACCTTC
TRBJ2-7,-,TRBV29-1,-,CSVEGQEPGEQYF,TGCAGCGTTGAGGGGCAGGAGCCGGGCGAGCAGTACTTC
TRBJ2-7,TRBD2,TRBV2,once,CASSVRREYEQYF,TGTGCCAGCAGTGTGAGGCGGGAGTACGAGCAGTACTTC
TRBJ1-5,-,TRBV11-3,-,CASSLRTRDNQPQHF,TGTGCCAGCAGCTTAAGGACCAGGGATAATCAGCCCCAGCATTTT
TRBJ1-5,-,TRBV2,once,CASSVAGSQPQHF,TGTGCCAGCAGTGTAGCGGGGAGTCAGCCCCAGCATTTT
TRBJ2-7,-,TRBV7-8,-,CASSLWGSRGSREQYF,TGTGCCAGCAGCTTATGGGGGTCCCGAGGGTCTCGCGAGCAGTACTTC
TRBJ1-1,TRBD1,TRBV12-3/TRBV12-4,-,CASTDRGGTEAFF,TGTGCCAGCACGGACAGGGGTGGCACTGAAGCTTTCTTT
TRBJ2-3,-,TRBV18,once,CASSRWDGNPTDTQYF,TGTGCCAGCTCACGCTGGGACGGTAACCCCACAGATACGCAGTATTTT
TRBJ2-3,-,TRBV6-2/TRBV6-3,-,CASSYSGDTQYF,TGTGCCAGCAGTTACTCTGGGGATACGCAGTATTTT
TRBJ2-2,TRBD1,TRBV18,-,CASSLGQGSTGELFF,TGTGCCAGCTCACTCGGACAGGGAAGTACCGGGGAGCTGTTTTTT
TRBJ2-2,-,TRBV12-5,-,CASGRRGPTGGELFF,TGTGCTAGTGGGAGGCGGGGGCCCACGGGCGGGGAGCTGTTTTTT
TRBJ1-2,-,TRBV10-3,-,CAISESTSYGYTF,TGTGCCATCAGTGAGTCGACCAGCTATGGCTACACCTTC
TRBJ2-7,TRBD2,TRBV29-1,-,CSVVGEGGEQYF,TGCAGCGTTGTAGGGGAGGGAGGCGAGCAGTACTTC
TRBJ1-4,-,TRBV19,-,CASSNGGTLLNEKLFF,TGTGCCAGTAGTAACGGCGGGACACTGCTTAATGAAAAACTGTTTTTT
TRBJ1-2,-,TRBV5-1,-,CASSVDSLYYGYTF,TGCGCCAGCAGCGTGGACAGTTTGTACTATGGCTACACCTTC
TRBJ1-1,TRBD1,TRBV11-2,-,CASSLADRVMAEAFF,TGTGCCAGCAGCTTAGCCGACAGGGTCATGGCTGAAGCTTTCTTT
TRBJ1-2,-,TRBV3-1/TRBV3-2,few,CASSPRGDDYGYTF,TGTGCCAGCAGCCCCCGTGGAGACGACTATGGCTACACCTTC
TRBJ1-4,-,TRBV4-1,-,CASSQESTATNEKLFF,TGCGCCAGCAGCCAAGAATCAACTGCAACTAATGAAAAACTGTTTTTT
TRBJ2-5,TRBD2,TRBV4-2,once,CASSQLAGDQETQYF,TGTGCCAGCAGCCAACTAGCGGGGGACCAAGAGACCCAGTACTTC
TRBJ2-1,-,TRBV2,-,CASRLQGENEQFF,TGTGCCAGCAGGCTACAGGGAGAGAATGAGCAGTTCTTC
TRBJ1-4,-,TRBV7-9,-,CASSLSISEKLFF,TGTGCCAGCAGCTTATCGATAAGTGAAAAACTGTTTTTT
TRBJ1-6,TRBD1,TRBV9,-,CASSAGQGDNSPLHF,TGTGCCAGCAGCGCCGGACAGGGAGATAATTCACCCCTCCACTTT
TRBJ2-7,TRBD1,TRBV5-1,-,CASSSSGTGALEQYF,TGCGCCAGCAGCTCTAGTGGGACAGGGGCGCTCGAGCAGTACTTC
TRBJ1-1,-,TRBV20-1,-,CSASGGTEAFF,TGCAGTGCTAGTGGGGGCACTGAAGCTTTCTTT
TRBJ1-5,-,TRBV2,-,CASKSRGQPQHF,TGTGCCAGCAAGTCAAGGGGTCAGCCCCAGCATTTT
TRBJ1-5,TRBD1,TRBV28,few,CASSWTGGFNQPQHF,TGTGCCAGCTCTTGGACAGGGGGTTTCAATCAGCCCCAGCATTTT
TRBJ1-2,TRBD1,TRBV27,-,CASSPTSNRQGYYGYTF,TGTGCCAGCAGTCCGACGTCGAACCGACAGGGTTACTATGGCTACACCTTC
TRBJ1-5,-,TRBV5-1,-,CASSLESNQPQHF,TGCGCCAGCAGCTTGGAAAGCAATCAGCCCCAGCATTTT
TRBJ2-1,-,TRBV12-3/TRBV12-4,-,CASSASNEQFF,TGTGCCAGCAGTGCATCAAATGAGCAGTTCTTC
TRBJ2-2,-,TRBV11-2,-,CASSLGLLRAGELFF,TGTGCCAGCAGCTTAGGACTCTTGAGGGCCGGGGAGCTGTTTTTT
TRBJ1-2,-,TRBV28,-,CASSLVGADGYTF,TGTGCCAGCAGTTTAGTAGGGGCGGATGGCTACACCTTC
TRBJ1-1,-,TRBV6-1,-,CASSEEGRNTEAFF,TGTGCCAGCAGTGAAGAAGGCAGGAACACTGAAGCTTTCTTT
TRBJ1-1,-,TRBV6-5,-,CASSPLVEGNTEAFF,TGTGCCAGCAGTCCCCTCGTGGAAGGGAACACTGAAGCTTTCTTT
TRBJ2-2,-,TRBV10-3,-,CAISDLEKNTGELFF,TGTGCCATCAGTGATCTCGAGAAAAACACCGGGGAGCTGTTTTTT
TRBJ1-6,-,TRBV5-6,-,CASSFGRGFYNSPLHF,TGTGCCAGCAGCTTCGGCAGGGGTTTTTATAATTCACCCCTCCACTTT
TRBJ2-6,-,TRBV9,-,CASSVWDSGANVLTF,TGTGCCAGCAGCGTATGGGACTCTGGGGCCAACGTCCTGACTTTC